This T cell receptor beta chain appears in the sequencing data of a study of blood T cell repertoires in COVID-19. About the research overall: Samples taken during acute and convalescent COVID-19 were collected in the United States, Italy and Spain.

Some clones are missing from TCRdb's copy, which holds only in-frame ones; the method was immunoSEQ multiplex PCR. Here the sample spans around 160,000 clones, around 84% being singletons. The V and J ends lost 5 bases and 4 bases, in that order; junction bases with no gene match: 4. The CDR3 has 14 amino acids. Germline CDR1 and CDR2: PRHDT and FYEKMQ (reference sequence). The sequencing sample was made of peripheral blood. V gene TRBV13 combines with J gene TRBJ1-1; 10 nucleotides line up with TRBD1. This receptor was obtained from a human donor in a cohort sampled during active COVID-19. CDR3 sequence (DNA): TGTGCCAGCAGCCCATGGACAGGGGGCACTGAAGCTTTCTTT. It encodes CASSPWTGGTEAFF.